Listed here are 25 T cell receptor beta chains from one sample, sequenced in a study of T-cell reconstitution after alpha-beta-depleted transplantation in children. A library of TCRbeta sequences, prepared with unique molecular identifiers, was generated. A single record per CDR3 protein comes from TCRdb applying MiXCR to the PCR reads. The data show roughly 790,000 distinct CDR3 sequences, less than 20% seen once. The sequences come from PBMCs, mostly from graft donor cells, collected 360 days after TCRalphabeta/CD19-depleted stem cell transplant. Receptors were obtained from a male patient aged 10 to 17 who had a stem cell transplant for acute lymphoblastic leukemia, so the T cells may come from the graft donor.

The rearrangement joins TRBV6-5 to TRBJ2-7; 7 bases are a match to TRBD2. Per the germline V gene, CDR1 is MNHEY and CDR2 is SVGAGI. The trim removed 0 bases at V and 3 bases at J, leaving 5 bases unmatched. The CDR3 covers 15 residues. In nucleotides, the CDR3 is TGTGCCAGCAGTTACTCGGCTAGCGGAGGCTACGAGCAGTACTTC. It is translated as CASSYSASGGYEQYF.

The chain recombines TRBV2 with TRBJ2-1, with D perhaps matching TRBD1 (5 bases). V was clipped by 5 bases and J by 5 bases, with 10 bases between them. Germline values: CDR1 SNHLY, CDR2 FYNNEI. The CDR3 has 13 residues. CDR3 residues: CASSPRQNNEQFF. The CDR3, as DNA: TGTGCCAGCAGTCCTAGACAGAACAATGAGCAGTTCTTC.

The rearrangement uses TRBV4-2 and TRBJ2-7, with 8 bases identical to TRBD1. The CDR3 covers 15 residues. From germline, CDR1 is LGHNA and CDR2 YNFKEQ. V was clipped by 0 bases and J by 2 bases; unmatched bases: 3. CDR3 nucleotide sequence: TGTGCCAGCAGCCAAGAAGGACAGGGAACCTACGAGCAGTACTTC. Translated: CASSQEGQGTYEQYF.

The gene calls are TRBV20-1 and TRBJ2-7; 11 bases align to TRBD2. From germline, CDR1 is DFQATT and CDR2 SNEGSKA (reference sequence). V lost 0 bases, J lost 6 bases, and 13 bases stayed unmatched. The CDR3 length is 17 residues. CDR3 sequence (DNA): TGCAGTGCTAGAGACGGTCTAGCGGGAGGCTTATCGGGCGAGCAGTACTTC. It translates to CSARDGLAGGLSGEQYF.

The chain employs TRBV14 and TRBJ1-5, with D possibly matching TRBD1 (6 bases). Trimming left V 0 bases short and J 1 base short, with 13 bases between. CDR1 and CDR2 (germline): SGHDN, FVKESK. The CDR3 contains 17 residues. CDR3 in amino acids: CASSQDTGAPSNQPQHF. The CDR3 DNA sequence: TGTGCCAGCAGCCAAGATACGGGGGCGCCGAGCAATCAGCCCCAGCATTTT.

This clonotype was seen more than once but under ten times. This chain uses TRBV14 with TRBJ2-2; possible D gene TRBD1, 6 bases. V was trimmed by 1 base and J by 3 bases, leaving 18 bases between them. The germline V gene encodes CDR1 SGHDN and CDR2 FVKESK. The CDR3 is 18 amino acids. This chain's CDR3 is CASSQVEFGGRDTGELFF. The DNA of the CDR3 is TGTGCCAGCAGCCAAGTGGAATTTGGGGGCAGGGACACCGGGGAGCTGTTTTTT.

This clonotype has just a few counts. The chain couples TRBV5-1 to TRBJ2-5; D remains ambiguous. The CDR3 has 13 residues. Germline V gene lookup returns CDR1 SGHRS and CDR2 YFSETQ. V shed 9 bases and J shed 5 bases, with 17 bases lying between them. CDR3 loop: CATELEVRETQYF. In DNA, the CDR3 is TGCGCCACCGAGCTTGAGGTGAGGGAGACCCAGTACTTC.

This chain connects TRBV6-1 to TRBJ2-7; 12 bases are a match to TRBD2. CDR1 and CDR2 from the germline V gene are MNHNS and SASEGT. This CDR3 is 14 amino acids long. The J segment lost 4 bases and the V segment lost 7 bases, leaving 5 bases of the junction unmatched. This CDR3 reads CASNLAGGIYEQYF. The CDR3, as DNA: TGTGCCAGCAATCTAGCGGGAGGGATTTACGAGCAGTACTTC.

The gene calls are TRBV4-1 and TRBJ2-2; 8 bases are a match to TRBD1. Per the germline V gene, CDR1 is MGHRA and CDR2 is YSYEKL. There are 18 residues in the CDR3. The V gene end was trimmed by 1 base and the J gene end by 4 bases; junction bases not matched to a gene: 11. This CDR3 reads CASSQGGGRGRITGELFF. DNA of the CDR3: TGCGCCAGCAGCCAAGGTGGGGGCAGGGGGCGGATCACCGGGGAGCTGTTTTTT.

A few counts support this clonotype. The rearrangement joins TRBV15 to TRBJ2-1; D tentatively fits TRBD1 or TRBD2 (5 bases each). The CDR3 covers 11 residues. Germline values: CDR1 LNHNV, CDR2 YYDKDF (reference sequence). V gave up 1 base and J gave up 10 bases, with 5 bases separating them. CDR3 DNA: TGTGCCACCAGCAGAGGGGACGAGCAGTTCTTC. It is translated as CATSRGDEQFF.

This rearrangement joins TRBV7-8 to TRBJ2-1; possibly TRBD1 for D (6 bases). V lost 1 base and J 5 bases, leaving 18 bases between the germline ends. The length of the CDR3 is 17 residues. CDR1 and CDR2 (germline): SGHVS, FQNEAQ. The CDR3 DNA sequence: TGTGCCAGCAGCTTAGTTTTTACAGGGACGGCGAACAATGAGCAGTTCTTC. Its protein is CASSLVFTGTANNEQFF.

The chain uses TRBV10-3 and TRBJ2-3; TRBD2 agrees at 11 bases. V shed 5 bases and J 4 bases; nucleotides not matched to a gene: 2. CDR3 length: 14 residues. Germline V gene sequence: CDR1 ENHRY, CDR2 SYGVKD. CDR3 in amino acids: CAISTSGSPDTQYF. The DNA for the CDR3 is TGTGCCATCAGTACTAGCGGGAGCCCAGATACGCAGTATTTT.

This clonotype appeared many times. The chain recombines TRBV5-1 with TRBJ1-5, with 7 bases fitting TRBD1. The germline gives CDR1 SGHRS, CDR2 YFSETQ. The J segment lost 5 bases and the V segment lost 1 base, leaving 0 bases of the junction unmatched. There are 13 residues in the CDR3. The CDR3 nucleotides are TGCGCCAGCAGCTTGCAGGGGGATCAGCCCCAGCATTTT. It specifies CASSLQGDQPQHF.

The table lists this clonotype with a few counts. This chain connects TRBV7-7 to TRBJ2-1, with TRBD1 as a possible D gene (6 bases). The CDR3 is made up of 13 amino acids. The germline V and J ends were trimmed by 5 bases and 9 bases, with 14 bases remaining between them. The germline V gene has CDR1 SSHAT and CDR2 FNYEAQ (reference sequence). CDR3 bases: TGTGCCAGCAGCCCCTCAGGGGTTCCTGAGCAGTTCTTC. Its translation is CASSPSGVPEQFF.

This clonotype was detected a few times. This chain links TRBV25-1 with TRBJ2-1; 9 nucleotides align to TRBD1. Trimming at V came to 0 bases and at J to 4 bases, leaving 7 bases not matched to a gene. CDR3 length: 17 residues. Germline lookup yields CDR1 MGHDK and CDR2 SYGVNS. CDR3 sequence: CASSEYRGTGRYNEQFF. The CDR3 region has the DNA TGTGCCAGCAGTGAATATCGTGGGACAGGGAGGTACAATGAGCAGTTCTTC.

This clonotype turned up a few times. The rearrangement links TRBV4-1 to TRBJ1-5; the D gene is possibly TRBD1 (5 bases). Trimming shortened V by 3 bases and J by 0 bases, and 15 bases separated the two germline ends. Germline assignment: CDR1 MGHRA and CDR2 YSYEKL. The CDR3 sequence is 17 residues long. The CDR3 loop reads CASSQGPTAYSNQPQHF. Here the CDR3 DNA reads TGCGCCAGCAGCCAGGGCCCGACAGCGTATAGCAATCAGCCCCAGCATTTT.

J is TRBJ2-7 and V is TRBV14; D not resolved. There are 15 residues in the CDR3. CDR1 is SGHDN, CDR2 FVKESK, per germline. V dropped 4 bases and J dropped 2 bases, with 15 bases sitting between them. The CDR3 nucleotides read TGTGCCAGCAGCCGTTACGGAGTAGTACCCTACGAGCAGTACTTC. It is translated as CASSRYGVVPYEQYF.

This clonotype was counted ten times or more. This chain uses TRBV12-3 or TRBV12-4 with TRBJ2-2, with D maybe TRBD2 (5 bases). Trimming cost V 5 bases and J 7 bases, with 11 bases left between them. This CDR3 comprises 13 residues. The CDR3 loop reads CASSPGRGGELFF. The CDR3 nucleotides are TGTGCCAGCAGTCCCGGACGGGGCGGGGAGCTGTTTTTT.

V is TRBV16 and J is TRBJ2-5; no definite D call. Trimming stripped 1 base from V and 5 bases from J, with 14 bases between. The CDR3 sequence is 15 residues long. CDR1 KGHSY and CDR2 FQNENV come from the germline V gene. This chain's CDR3 is CASSQLISLAETQYF. CDR3 nucleotide sequence: TGTGCCAGCAGCCAATTGATTTCACTGGCGGAGACCCAGTACTTC.

The J gene is TRBJ2-7, the V gene TRBV20-1, with TRBD2 matching 8 bases. This CDR3 comprises 16 residues. The V gene's germline CDR1 is DFQATT and CDR2 SNEGSKA (reference sequence). Trimming removed 3 bases from V and 2 bases from J; junction bases left unmatched: 12. The CDR3: CSASDSGLARPYEQYF. The CDR3 DNA reads TGCAGTGCTAGTGACTCCGGACTAGCACGGCCCTACGAGCAGTACTTC.

The chain recombines TRBV5-1 with TRBJ2-5; the match to TRBD2 covers 8 bases. The length of the CDR3 is 13 residues. Germline V gene data show CDR1 as SGHRS and CDR2 as YFSETQ. J gave up 9 bases and V 4 bases, and 8 bases lay outside the gene matches. CDR3 protein: CASSLSGGLAQYF. Here the CDR3 DNA reads TGCGCCAGCAGCCTCTCGGGGGGGTTGGCCCAGTACTTC.

The rearrangement uses TRBV11-2 and TRBJ2-2, with D perhaps matching TRBD2 (6 bases). The CDR3 has 14 amino acids. CDR1 is SGHAT and CDR2 is FQNNGV in the germline V gene. V lost 3 bases, J lost 4 bases, and 9 bases lay in between. CDR3 bases: TGTGCCAGCAGCTTTGCGGAGGGCACCGGGGAGCTGTTTTTT. Its translation is CASSFAEGTGELFF. The full variable domain, completed using reference TRBV11-2 and TRBJ2-2, is EAGVAQSPRYKIIEKRQSVAFWCNPISGHATLYWYQQILGQGPKLLIQFQNNGVVDDSQLPKDRFSAERLKGVDSTLKIQPAKLEDSAVYLCASSFAEGTGELFFGEGSRLTVL.

The chain carries TRBV11-1 and TRBJ2-2; TRBD1 agrees at 12 bases. V was clipped by 5 bases and J by 0 bases; unmatched bases: 7. The germline gives CDR1 SGHAT, CDR2 FQDESV (reference sequence). This CDR3 spans 18 amino acids. The CDR3 reads CASSPGQGAASNTGELFF. The DNA for the CDR3 is TGTGCCAGCAGCCCGGGACAGGGGGCGGCGTCGAACACCGGGGAGCTGTTTTTT.

This clonotype appeared a few times. The gene calls are TRBV5-1 and TRBJ2-7; D is unclear. Germline V gene sequence: CDR1 SGHRS, CDR2 YFSETQ. V lost 0 bases and J 9 bases, leaving 19 bases between the germline ends. This CDR3 region has 15 residues. CDR3 protein: CASSLEGASVVWQYF. The CDR3, as DNA: TGCGCCAGCAGCTTGGAGGGCGCATCGGTCGTATGGCAGTACTTC.

This clonotype was observed once. The chain employs TRBV24-1 and TRBJ2-1; perhaps D is TRBD1 or TRBD2 (5 bases each). The CDR3 totals 14 residues. Germline CDR1 KGHDR, CDR2 SFDVKD. Trimming shortened V by 3 bases and J by 4 bases, and 9 bases separated the two germline ends. CDR3 DNA: TGTGCCACCAGTGATACTGGGGGATACAATGAGCAGTTCTTC. This gives the protein CATSDTGGYNEQFF.